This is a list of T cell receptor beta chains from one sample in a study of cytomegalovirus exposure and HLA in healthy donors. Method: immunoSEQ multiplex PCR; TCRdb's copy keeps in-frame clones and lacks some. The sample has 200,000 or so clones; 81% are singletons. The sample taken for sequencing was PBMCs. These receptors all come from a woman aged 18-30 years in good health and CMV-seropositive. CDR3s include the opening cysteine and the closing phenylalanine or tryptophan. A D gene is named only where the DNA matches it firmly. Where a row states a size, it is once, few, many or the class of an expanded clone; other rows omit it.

CDR3 protein: CASSGRTETQYF; CDR3 DNA: TGTGCCAGCAGCGGGCGGACTGAGACCCAGTACTTC; D gene: NA; V gene: TRBV5-4; J gene: TRBJ2-5; clone size: NA
CDR3 protein: CASSRDMSGETQYF; CDR3 DNA: TGTGCCAGCAGCCGGGATATGAGCGGCGAGACCCAGTACTTC; D gene: NA; V gene: TRBV4-2; J gene: TRBJ2-5; clone size: NA
CDR3 protein: CASSPSGANTEAFF; CDR3 DNA: TGTGCCAGCAGCCCTTCGGGAGCTAACACTGAAGCTTTCTTT; D gene: NA; V gene: TRBV7-3; J gene: TRBJ1-1; clone size: NA
CDR3 protein: CASSAATNTGELFF; CDR3 DNA: TGCGCCAGCAGCGCGGCTACGAACACCGGGGAGCTGTTTTTT; D gene: NA; V gene: TRBV5-1; J gene: TRBJ2-2; clone size: NA
CDR3 protein: CASSPLAGGLTGELFF; CDR3 DNA: TGTGCCAGCAGCCCATTAGCGGGGGGACTGACCGGGGAGCTGTTTTTT; D gene: TRBD2; V gene: TRBV7-9; J gene: TRBJ2-2; clone size: NA
CDR3 protein: CASSLSISTTGGNIQYF; CDR3 DNA: TGTGCCAGCAGTTTATCGATATCCACGACAGGGGGAAACATTCAGTACTTC; D gene: TRBD1; V gene: TRBV27; J gene: TRBJ2-4; clone size: NA
CDR3 protein: CASSQAAGMNTEAFF; CDR3 DNA: TGCGCCAGCAGCCAAGCTGCAGGGATGAACACTGAAGCTTTCTTT; D gene: NA; V gene: TRBV4-1; J gene: TRBJ1-1; clone size: NA
CDR3 protein: CASSDFRVGHRYGYTF; CDR3 DNA: TGTGCCAGCAGTGACTTCCGGGTCGGACATAGGTATGGCTACACCTTC; D gene: NA; V gene: TRBV25-1; J gene: TRBJ1-2; clone size: few
CDR3 protein: CASSLDPGGGFETQYF; CDR3 DNA: TGTGCCAGCAGCTTAGATCCGGGCGGGGGGTTTGAGACCCAGTACTTC; D gene: TRBD2; V gene: TRBV13; J gene: TRBJ2-5; clone size: few
CDR3 protein: CSSSLGLGLAGPWDTQYF; CDR3 DNA: TGTTCCAGCAGCTTAGGTTTGGGACTAGCGGGCCCTTGGGACACGCAGTATTTT; D gene: TRBD2; V gene: TRBV7-9; J gene: TRBJ2-3; clone size: NA
CDR3 protein: CASSPTTGNQPQHF; CDR3 DNA: TGTGCCAGCTCTCCGACGACAGGGAATCAGCCCCAGCATTTT; D gene: TRBD1; V gene: TRBV18; J gene: TRBJ1-5; clone size: NA
CDR3 protein: CASSEYPGTGGYNEQFF; CDR3 DNA: TGTGCCAGCAGTGAATATCCTGGGACAGGGGGCTACAATGAGCAGTTCTTC; D gene: TRBD1; V gene: TRBV6-1; J gene: TRBJ2-1; clone size: NA
CDR3 protein: CASSSSRLGRETQYF; CDR3 DNA: TGTGCCAGCAGCTCCTCCAGGTTAGGAAGGGAGACCCAGTACTTC; D gene: NA; V gene: TRBV7-2; J gene: TRBJ2-5; clone size: NA
CDR3 protein: CASSLSMNTEAFF; CDR3 DNA: TGTGCCAGCAGCTTATCCATGAACACTGAAGCTTTCTTT; D gene: NA; V gene: TRBV7-9; J gene: TRBJ1-1; clone size: NA
CDR3 protein: CASLPPGSYNEKLFF; CDR3 DNA: TGTGCCAGCCTCCCCCCAGGGTCCTATAATGAAAAACTGTTTTTT; D gene: NA; V gene: TRBV6-1; J gene: TRBJ1-4; clone size: once
CDR3 protein: CASSLIPRGGGRETQYF; CDR3 DNA: TGCGCCAGCAGCTTGATCCCCCGAGGGGGGGGTCGAGAGACCCAGTACTTC; D gene: NA; V gene: TRBV5-1; J gene: TRBJ2-5; clone size: NA
CDR3 protein: CATSSSTTRNEKLFF; CDR3 DNA: TGTGCCACCAGCAGCTCAACAACCCGTAATGAAAAACTGTTTTTT; D gene: NA; V gene: TRBV15; J gene: TRBJ1-4; clone size: NA
CDR3 protein: CASSEALWPGSNYGYTF; CDR3 DNA: TGTGCCAGCAGTGAAGCCCTCTGGCCGGGGTCCAACTATGGCTACACCTTC; D gene: NA; V gene: TRBV6-1; J gene: TRBJ1-2; clone size: once
CDR3 protein: CASSQERGGPDTQYF; CDR3 DNA: TGCGCCAGCAGCCAAGAGCGGGGGGGCCCAGATACGCAGTATTTT; D gene: TRBD2; V gene: TRBV4-3; J gene: TRBJ2-3; clone size: NA
CDR3 protein: CATSRVGLAGFETQYF; CDR3 DNA: TGTGCCACCAGCAGAGTAGGGCTAGCGGGGTTTGAGACCCAGTACTTC; D gene: TRBD2; V gene: TRBV15; J gene: TRBJ2-5; clone size: few
CDR3 protein: CASWQTLLSSYNSPLHF; CDR3 DNA: TGTGCCAGCTGGCAGACACTTCTCAGCTCCTATAATTCACCCCTCCACTTT; D gene: NA; V gene: TRBV2; J gene: TRBJ1-6; clone size: NA
CDR3 protein: CASNLAGANTGELFF; CDR3 DNA: TGTGCCAGCAACCTAGCGGGCGCGAACACCGGGGAGCTGTTTTTT; D gene: TRBD2; V gene: TRBV7-9; J gene: TRBJ2-2; clone size: NA
CDR3 protein: CASRTGPNTGELFF; CDR3 DNA: TGTGCCAGCAGAACAGGGCCGAACACCGGGGAGCTGTTTTTT; D gene: NA; V gene: TRBV2; J gene: TRBJ2-2; clone size: NA
CDR3 protein: CASRPTGTGGQPQHF; CDR3 DNA: TGTGCCAGCAGACCCACCGGGACAGGGGGACAGCCCCAGCATTTT; D gene: TRBD1; V gene: TRBV28; J gene: TRBJ1-5; clone size: NA
CDR3 protein: CASSQGGEIGDSGTEAFF; CDR3 DNA: TGCGCCAGCAGCCAAGGGGGTGAAATCGGAGACAGTGGGACTGAAGCTTTCTTT; D gene: NA; V gene: TRBV4-1; J gene: TRBJ1-1; clone size: NA
CDR3 protein: CASSYGVRGYEQYF; CDR3 DNA: TGTGCCAGCAGTTATGGGGTGCGGGGCTACGAGCAGTACTTC; D gene: NA; V gene: TRBV6-6; J gene: TRBJ2-7; clone size: NA
CDR3 protein: CASSFDPGRRNTGELFF; CDR3 DNA: TGTGCCAGCAGCTTCGATCCTGGGAGGCGGAACACCGGGGAGCTGTTTTTT; D gene: NA; V gene: TRBV11-2; J gene: TRBJ2-2; clone size: NA
CDR3 protein: CASSPVDGSSPLHF; CDR3 DNA: TGTGCCAGCAGCCCCGTGGACGGGAGTTCACCCCTCCACTTT; D gene: NA; V gene: TRBV4-2; J gene: TRBJ1-6; clone size: NA
CDR3 protein: CAISDPGTSGGGDEQFF; CDR3 DNA: TGTGCCATCAGTGACCCCGGGACTAGCGGGGGGGGCGATGAGCAGTTCTTC; D gene: TRBD2; V gene: TRBV10-3; J gene: TRBJ2-1; clone size: NA
CDR3 protein: CAWSGGGFWHSNQPQHF; CDR3 DNA: TGTGCCTGGAGTGGGGGCGGTTTCTGGCATAGCAATCAGCCCCAGCATTTT; D gene: NA; V gene: TRBV30; J gene: TRBJ1-5; clone size: NA
CDR3 protein: CASSVEGSGGYTF; CDR3 DNA: TGTGCCAGCAGCGTAGAGGGGTCGGGTGGCTACACCTTC; D gene: NA; V gene: TRBV9; J gene: TRBJ1-2; clone size: NA
CDR3 protein: CAISESQGDTQYF; CDR3 DNA: TGTGCCATCAGTGAGTCGCAGGGGGATACGCAGTATTTT; D gene: NA; V gene: TRBV10-3; J gene: TRBJ2-3; clone size: once
CDR3 protein: CASSLFGTSNTYEQYF; CDR3 DNA: TGCGCCAGCAGCTTGTTCGGGACATCTAATACCTACGAGCAGTACTTC; D gene: NA; V gene: TRBV5-1; J gene: TRBJ2-7; clone size: NA
CDR3 protein: CASSPPGVSGNTIYF; CDR3 DNA: TGTGCCAGCAGCCCCCCAGGGGTCTCTGGAAACACCATATATTTT; D gene: NA; V gene: TRBV7-9; J gene: TRBJ1-3; clone size: NA
CDR3 protein: CSVDGGGTGELFF; CDR3 DNA: TGCAGCGTTGACGGGGGGGGCACCGGGGAGCTGTTTTTT; D gene: TRBD2; V gene: TRBV29-1; J gene: TRBJ2-2; clone size: NA
CDR3 protein: CASSLEKLAGGHSDTQYF; CDR3 DNA: TGTGCCAGCAGCTTGGAGAAACTAGCGGGGGGGCATTCAGATACGCAGTATTTT; D gene: TRBD2; V gene: TRBV7-2; J gene: TRBJ2-3; clone size: NA
CDR3 protein: CASIEGDSLMGGYTF; CDR3 DNA: TGCGCCAGCATCGAAGGGGATTCCTTAATGGGGGGCTACACCTTC; D gene: NA; V gene: TRBV10-1; J gene: TRBJ1-2; clone size: NA
CDR3 protein: CASSLGQRETQYF; CDR3 DNA: TGTGCCAGCAGTTTAGGACAGCGAGAGACCCAGTACTTC; D gene: NA; V gene: TRBV9; J gene: TRBJ2-5; clone size: once
CDR3 protein: CASIGASGGAHEQFF; CDR3 DNA: TGTGCCAGTATAGGGGCTAGCGGGGGGGCCCATGAGCAGTTCTTC; D gene: TRBD2; V gene: TRBV19; J gene: TRBJ2-1; clone size: NA
CDR3 protein: CASSLEIVHGELFF; CDR3 DNA: TGTGCCAGCAGCTTAGAAATTGTACACGGGGAGCTGTTTTTT; D gene: NA; V gene: TRBV11-3; J gene: TRBJ2-2; clone size: NA
CDR3 protein: CASRGDGRNTEAFF; CDR3 DNA: TGTGCCAGCAGGGGGGACGGGAGGAACACTGAAGCTTTCTTT; D gene: NA; V gene: TRBV28; J gene: TRBJ1-1; clone size: NA
CDR3 protein: CASSVVAGTGGETQYF; CDR3 DNA: TGTGCCAGCAGCGTCGTCGCGGGGACGGGAGGAGAGACCCAGTACTTC; D gene: TRBD2; V gene: TRBV9; J gene: TRBJ2-5; clone size: NA
CDR3 protein: CASSSTGLVGYGYTF; CDR3 DNA: TGTGCCAGCAGCTCGACAGGACTGGTTGGCTATGGCTACACCTTC; D gene: NA; V gene: TRBV5-8; J gene: TRBJ1-2; clone size: NA
CDR3 protein: CASSLRGGAFGNTIYF; CDR3 DNA: TGTGCCAGCAGCTTACGTGGGGGGGCTTTTGGAAACACCATATATTTT; D gene: NA; V gene: TRBV7-9; J gene: TRBJ1-3; clone size: NA
CDR3 protein: CASSQDQRGGNQPQHF; CDR3 DNA: TGCGCCAGCAGCCAAGATCAAAGGGGGGGTAATCAGCCCCAGCATTTT; D gene: NA; V gene: TRBV4-1; J gene: TRBJ1-5; clone size: NA
CDR3 protein: CASSQRSTGQTEQYF; CDR3 DNA: TGCGCCAGCAGCCAACGGTCGACAGGCCAAACCGAGCAGTACTTC; D gene: NA; V gene: TRBV4-1; J gene: TRBJ2-7; clone size: NA
CDR3 protein: CATTGTRTGELFF; CDR3 DNA: TGTGCCACAACCGGGACTAGGACCGGGGAGCTGTTTTTT; D gene: TRBD2; V gene: TRBV19; J gene: TRBJ2-2; clone size: NA
CDR3 protein: CASQGARAGIETQYF; CDR3 DNA: TGTGCCAGCCAGGGGGCGCGGGCTGGGATCGAGACCCAGTACTTC; D gene: TRBD1; V gene: TRBV2; J gene: TRBJ2-5; clone size: NA
CDR3 protein: CASSPSRTATDTQYF; CDR3 DNA: TGTGCCAGCAGCCCAAGTAGGACAGCTACAGATACGCAGTATTTT; D gene: NA; V gene: TRBV7-6; J gene: TRBJ2-3; clone size: NA
CDR3 protein: CASGYSGGLRNTQYF; CDR3 DNA: TGTGCCAGCGGCTATAGCGGGGGGCTGAGGAATACGCAGTATTTT; D gene: TRBD2; V gene: TRBV28; J gene: TRBJ2-3; clone size: NA
CDR3 protein: CASSLSLTGGGYTF; CDR3 DNA: TGTGCCAGCAGTTTATCGTTGACAGGTGGAGGCTACACCTTC; D gene: NA; V gene: TRBV27; J gene: TRBJ1-2; clone size: NA
CDR3 protein: CASRPSDGGTKNIQYF; CDR3 DNA: TGTGCCAGCAGACCTAGCGACGGGGGGACCAAAAACATTCAGTACTTC; D gene: TRBD2; V gene: TRBV5-6; J gene: TRBJ2-4; clone size: NA
CDR3 protein: CASSLGGQGNYGYTF; CDR3 DNA: TGCGCCAGCAGCTTGGGGGGACAGGGTAACTATGGCTACACCTTC; D gene: TRBD1; V gene: TRBV5-1; J gene: TRBJ1-2; clone size: NA
CDR3 protein: CASSLFDSDTQYF; CDR3 DNA: TGTGCCAGCAGCTTGTTTGACAGTGATACGCAGTATTTT; D gene: NA; V gene: TRBV7-3; J gene: TRBJ2-3; clone size: NA